The clone carrying this T cell receptor beta chain appeared a few times. The sample originates from a study of cytomegalovirus exposure and HLA in healthy donors. Study at large: Earlier sequencing of 150 million to 200 million T cells yielded 90 million to 140 million unique TCR beta sequences.

The PCR employed 60 Vbeta primers together with 13 Jbeta primers. Clones were sequenced by immunoSEQ multiplex PCR, and TCRdb holds only the in-frame ones, with some missing. The profile shows about 190,000 clones, 60% to 85% of them singletons. Germline V gives CDR1 SNHLY, CDR2 FYNNEI. Trimming removed 4 bases from V and 0 bases from J; junction bases left unmatched: 3. The CDR3 loop spans 15 amino acids. The source is a woman between 18 and 29 years old in good health and CMV-seronegative. The V and J genes are TRBV2 and TRBJ1-3, with 7 bases that match TRBD1. The sequencing sample was made of PBMCs. CDR3 in amino acids: CASSATGVSGNTIYF. The CDR3 nucleotides are TGTGCCAGCAGTGCTACAGGGGTCTCTGGAAACACCATATATTTT.